This record covers a single TCR beta chain. No antigen is known for it. The V end was cut by 3 bases, the J end by 0 bases, with 11 bases between. The CDR3 sequence is 14 residues long. The germline gives CDR1 DFQATT, CDR2 SNEGSKA (reference sequence). Generation of TCR cDNA used 5'RACE template switching (which added a universal primer site and UMIs). TCRdb passed the 5' RACE reads through MiXCR, listing each CDR3 protein once. The sample includes 610,000 or so distinct CDR3 sequences, approximately 13% of them seen just once. These data originate in a study of T cells after yellow fever vaccination. Study details: Fractions containing few cells were prepared with SMART-Seq v4 Ultra Low Input.

Study findings and constraints: Overlap between CD4 and CD8 compartments was detected for a small share of clonotypes.

The chain is built from TRBV20-1 and TRBJ1-2; D is ambiguous. Sequencing was performed on PBMCs, taken on the day of the yellow fever booster vaccination. The receptor comes from a man under 40 who received the YFV17D yellow fever vaccine. The CDR3: CSARSRPPNYGYTF. The CDR3 DNA is TGCAGTGCTAGGTCAAGGCCACCTAACTATGGCTACACCTTC.